This T cell receptor beta chain is from a study of T-cell memory formation after mild COVID-19 (dated by TCRdb to 2020 to 2023). Some background on the complete study: TCR sequence clusters from the two donors were found to be largely donor specific. Longitudinal TCRalpha and TCRbeta repertoire sequencing tracked T-cell clones expanding and contracting after mild COVID-19 in two donors. The cohort was made up of two young adult volunteers, one female and one male, who were previously healthy. Here is what the overall study found, with its caveats: Contracting CD4+ clones were found mainly in CM and EM memory subsets, while CD8+ clones were enriched in EMRA. Only two mild cases were covered in the study, and larger cohorts including severe cases with pre-infection samples were considered necessary. Whether the second-wave clones peaking on day 37 were SARS-CoV-2 specific was not confirmed. Clones contracting from day 15 to 85 had balanced CD4/CD8 phenotypes, while a second wave expanding from day 15 to 37 was biased towards CD4+. Some responding clones were detected in pre-infection memory, which suggested that pre-existing cross-reactive memory T cells had joined the SARS-CoV-2 response.

The CDR3 measures 15 amino acids from cysteine to phenylalanine. Here the CDR3 DNA is all that survives: 45 bases in frame from base 1. At the junction V is shortened by 4 bases and J by 4 bases; bases outside the gene matches: 4. The germline V gene encodes CDR1 MNHNY and CDR2 SVGAGI (reference sequence). Ficoll-Paque density gradient centrifugation was used to isolate PBMCs. Sequencer: Illumina NovaSeq 6000. Using 5'RACE with constant-segment primers, TCRalpha and TCRbeta cDNA libraries were constructed, with sample barcodes and unique molecular identifiers added in the process. RNA was extracted from every sample with Trizol reagent. The libraries were amplified in two PCR steps, and the second step added a second sample barcode and Illumina TruSeq adapters. The libraries were sequenced on an Illumina NovaSeq using 2 x 150 bp paired-end reads. In the source study's methods: Reads were demultiplexed and collapsed into UMI-guided consensus sequences with migec v1.2.7. With mixcr v2.1.11, UMI consensuses were aligned to TRA and TRB V and J templates and assembled into clonotypes. A clonotype was counted as expanded or contracted only when both edgeR and NoisET called the clonotype significant, with the noise models trained on biological replicates. For edgeR calls, a false discovery rate-adjusted p below 0.01 and a log2 fold-change threshold of 1 were applied. As an exploratory analysis of dynamics, max-normalized trajectories of the 1000 most abundant clonotypes were examined with PCA combined with hierarchical clustering. Separately sequenced CD4+ and CD8+ repertoires were used to assign the CD4 or CD8 phenotype of responding clones. TCRdb reanalyzed the raw reads on its own, using fastp at Q25 for trimming and MiXCR for clone calling, and kept in-frame beta chains. Each CDR3 protein appears once, grouped with its most common genes and DNA. The authors' filters were not applied to this entry. For this sample there are around 300,000 distinct CDR3 sequences; approximately 13% appear just once. The biggest ten clones account for about 20% of the sample.

On this clonotype itself: Its antigen remains unidentified. Base-call qualities are not available, and no considerably larger clone is one nucleotide away.

The specimen sequenced was PBMCs or a T cell subset sorted from them (not recorded which). The origin of this receptor is a man younger than 35 who had mild COVID-19 (a few samples of this study predate the infection). The sample titles of this study are shuffled in the database, so cell type and time point are left out; the donor was told from shared clones. The chain joins TRBV6-6 to TRBJ1-5; 10 junctional bases match TRBD1. The CDR3: CASSSTGGVNQPQHF. The nucleotide sequence is given as TGTGCCAGCAGTTCGACAGGGGGCGTTAATCAGCCCCAGCATTTT.